Listed here are 8 T cell receptor beta chains from one sample, sequenced in a study of shared clonotypes between healthy human individuals. The data were produced by immunoSEQ multiplex PCR, yet TCRdb's version contains in-frame clones alone and is incomplete. The sample lists roughly 300,000 clones; 80% to 90% were seen once. The sample consisted of memory CD8+ T cells sorted from blood. The subset was: CD45RO+ cells pooled with CCR7-negative TemRA cells. The receptor source for this set is a man younger than 35 in good health.

The chain uses TRBV7-9 and TRBJ2-7; 7 nucleotides align to TRBD1. CDR3 length equals 14 residues. V lost 3 bases and J lost 4; bases outside the gene matches: 6. Germline CDR1 reads SEHNR; CDR2 reads FQNEAQ (reference sequence). The CDR3 protein is CASSFPQGVYEQYF. In DNA form, the CDR3 reads TGTGCCAGCAGCTTTCCCCAGGGGGTTTACGAGCAGTACTTC.

This clone has only one observation. The chain employs TRBV5-1 and TRBJ1-2, with D perhaps matching TRBD1 (6 bases). This CDR3 has 17 amino acids. V was clipped by 4 bases and J by 2 bases, with 21 bases between them. Germline-derived CDR1 and CDR2 are SGHRS and YFSETQ. The CDR3 nucleotides read TGCGCCAGCAGCGAGGACAGTCCCCTCTTCTTCAACTATGGCTACACCTTC. It yields the protein CASSEDSPLFFNYGYTF. Looking up the rest from reference TRBV5-1 and TRBJ1-2 gives the full variable domain: KAGVTQTPRYLIKTRGQQVTLSCSPISGHRSVSWYQQTPGQGLQFLFEYFSETQRNKGNFPGRFSGRQFSNSRSEMNVSTLELGDSALYLCASSEDSPLFFNYGYTFGSGTRLTVV.

The CDR3 protein is CASSVALGQGAHEQFF. The CDR3 nucleotides are TGTGCCAGCAGCGTAGCGTTGGGACAGGGGGCCCATGAGCAGTTCTTC. The chain has TRBV9 and TRBJ2-1; 12 bases are shared with TRBD1. The CDR3 has 16 amino acids. Per germline, CDR1 SGDLS and CDR2 YYNGEE. The ends lost 0 bases at V and 8 bases at J; junction bases unmatched: 6.

This clone was seen at least ten times. The DNA for the CDR3 is TGTGCCAGCAGCGGGAGGGCGGAAGATGCGAGATTCACAGATACGCAGTATTTT. Protein sequence: CASSGRAEDARFTDTQYF. The chain carries TRBV2 and TRBJ2-3; 8 bases line up with TRBD2. Trimming removed 6 bases from V and 2 bases from J; junction bases left unmatched: 16. The CDR3 extends over 18 amino acids. In germline, CDR1 is SNHLY, CDR2 FYNNEI.

This clone has a single count. The rearrangement uses TRBV30 and TRBJ2-7; TRBD1 is a possible D gene (5 bases). CDR1 is GTSNPN, CDR2 SVGIG, per germline (reference sequence). This CDR3 spans 13 amino acids. V lost 0 bases, J lost 2 bases, and 8 bases lay in between. CDR3 sequence reads: CAWSVGQTYEQYF. CDR3 sequence (DNA): TGTGCCTGGAGTGTGGGGCAGACCTACGAGCAGTACTTC.

In DNA form, the CDR3 reads TGTGCCTATGGCAGGGCCAATGAGCAGTTCTTC. It translates to CAYGRANEQFF. The chain has TRBV7-9 and TRBJ2-1, with D possibly matching TRBD1 (5 bases). The ends were cut back, 11 bases at V and 6 bases at J, with 11 bases in the middle. The germline V gene encodes CDR1 SEHNR and CDR2 FQNEAQ (reference sequence). This CDR3 has 11 amino acids.

The gene calls are TRBV5-1 and TRBJ2-6, with TRBD1 as a possible D gene (6 bases). Germline V gene data show CDR1 as SGHRS and CDR2 as YFSETQ. This CDR3 has 17 residues. The V end lost 3 bases, the J end lost 2 bases, and 15 bases lay between the germline ends. The CDR3 is CASSWARGPPGANVLTF. DNA for the CDR3: TGCGCCAGCAGCTGGGCCAGGGGCCCGCCTGGGGCCAACGTCCTGACTTTC.

The chain's CDR3 is CASSPQGFRGGVYNEQFF. For the CDR3, the DNA is TGTGCCAGCAGTCCACAGGGTTTCCGGGGAGGGGTCTACAATGAGCAGTTCTTC. This chain connects TRBV27 to TRBJ2-1, with a possible D match to TRBD2 (7 bases). The CDR3 is 18 residues long. Trimming shortened V by 5 bases and J by 3 bases, and 23 bases separated the two germline ends. Germline CDR1 is MNHEY and CDR2 is SMNVEV (reference sequence).